These 22 T cell receptor beta chains were sequenced from one sample in a study of blood T cell repertoires in COVID-19. Using immunoSEQ multiplex PCR, the repertoire was profiled, and TCRdb retains in-frame clones only, with some absent. The repertoire holds 30,000 to 35,000 clones, with around 90% as singletons. Material: peripheral blood. These receptors were collected from a woman between 65 and 79 years old with active COVID-19.

The chain is built from TRBV19 and TRBJ1-2; TRBD1 is a possible D gene (6 bases). Germline assignment: CDR1 LNHDA and CDR2 SQIVND (reference sequence). Trimming left V 5 bases short and J 3 bases short, with 10 bases between. This CDR3 comprises 13 residues. In DNA form, the CDR3 reads TGTGCCAGTAGTCGGGGGGCCGACTATGGCTACACCTTC. It specifies CASSRGADYGYTF.

This chain joins TRBV10-3 and TRBJ1-1, with D possibly being TRBD1 (5 bases). Germline V gene sequence: CDR1 ENHRY, CDR2 SYGVKD. This CDR3 contains 12 residues. Between the trimmed V and J ends, which lost 6 bases and 5 bases, there was a span of 10 bases. CDR3 sequence reads: CAISPGGTEAFF. CDR3 DNA: TGTGCCATCAGCCCGGGGGGAACTGAAGCTTTCTTT.

In this sample, this clone turned up once. The chain links TRBV12-3 or TRBV12-4 to TRBJ1-2, with 7 nucleotides matching TRBD1. This CDR3 has 13 residues. V lost 5 bases and J lost 5; bases outside the gene matches: 5. The CDR3 loop reads CASSQDRKYGYTF. CDR3 DNA: TGTGCCAGCAGTCAGGACAGGAAGTATGGCTACACCTTC.

The chain has TRBV4-2 and TRBJ2-3, with TRBD2 matching over 10 bases. CDR1 and CDR2 from the germline V gene are LGHNA and YNFKEQ. The CDR3 loop spans 15 amino acids. V shed 6 bases and J 4 bases; nucleotides not matched to a gene: 7. CDR3 amino acids: CASSPSGGAPDTQYF. The CDR3 DNA is TGTGCCAGCAGTCCTAGCGGGGGAGCCCCAGATACGCAGTATTTT.

The V gene is TRBV20-1, the J gene TRBJ1-6; D gene ambiguous. CDR1 and CDR2 from the germline V gene are DFQATT and SNEGSKA (reference sequence). The CDR3 is 11 residues long. The germline V and J ends were trimmed by 5 bases and 8 bases, with 7 bases remaining between them. CDR3 in amino acids: CSAQADSPLHF. In DNA, the CDR3 is TGCAGTGCTCAAGCGGATTCACCCCTCCACTTT.

The chain has TRBV10-1 and TRBJ2-7; 7 positions agree with TRBD2. CDR1 and CDR2 from the germline V gene are WNHNN and SYGVQD (reference sequence). CDR3 length equals 13 residues. V lost 5 bases, J lost 0 bases, and 1 base stayed unmatched. The CDR3 sequence: CASSRGSSYEQYF. CDR3 in DNA: TGCGCCAGCAGTCGCGGGAGCTCCTACGAGCAGTACTTC.

The chain carries TRBV7-9 and TRBJ2-5; D gene uncertain. Germline CDR1 reads SEHNR; CDR2 reads FQNEAQ (reference sequence). This CDR3 comprises 15 residues. Trimming left V 5 bases short and J 2 bases short, with 15 bases between. CDR3 DNA sequence: TGTGCCAGCAGCACCAGAGGCAGTCCGCAAGAGACCCAGTACTTC. It codes for CASSTRGSPQETQYF.

The CDR3 sequence is CAWMRQMNTEAFF. CDR3 DNA: TGTGCCTGGATGAGACAGATGAACACTGAAGCTTTCTTT. The rearrangement joins TRBV30 to TRBJ1-1; TRBD1 is a possible D gene (5 bases). V lost 4 bases to trimming and J lost 0 bases, with 9 bases between them. The length of the CDR3 is 13 residues. CDR1 is GTSNPN and CDR2 is SVGIG in the germline V gene (reference sequence).

This chain links TRBV5-1 with TRBJ1-6, with D possibly TRBD1 on 6 matching bases. The V end lost 3 bases, the J end lost 9 bases, and 16 bases lay between the germline ends. The CDR3 has 15 residues. CDR1 is SGHRS and CDR2 is YFSETQ in the germline V gene. The CDR3, as DNA: TGCGCCAGCAGCTCAAACACAGGGAGCGGTTCACCCCTCCACTTT. It encodes CASSSNTGSGSPLHF.

The J gene is TRBJ1-1, the V gene TRBV2; D is unclear. The CDR3 is 13 residues long. The V and J ends lost 7 bases and 1 base respectively, with 10 bases between them. Per germline, CDR1 SNHLY and CDR2 FYNNEI. Here the CDR3 reads CASNAGGNTEAFF. In DNA form, the CDR3 reads TGTGCCAGCAATGCGGGCGGGAACACTGAAGCTTTCTTT.

The rearrangement joins TRBV7-2 to TRBJ1-5, with TRBD1 matching over 8 bases. V dropped 5 bases and J dropped 4; count of bases not matched to a gene: 1. Germline lookup yields CDR1 SGHTA and CDR2 FQGNSA. The CDR3 is 13 residues long. The CDR3 DNA reads as TGTGCCAGCAGCCGACAGGGGAATCAGCCCCAGCATTTT. Translating it yields CASSRQGNQPQHF.

The chain recombines TRBV28 with TRBJ2-7; 8 positions agree with TRBD2. Germline V gene data show CDR1 as MDHEN and CDR2 as SYDVKM. The CDR3 has 15 amino acids. After removal of 4 bases from V and 3 bases from J, the junction contained 8 bases not matched to a gene. The CDR3 coding sequence is TGTGCCAGCAGTTCCCCGGGGGGGGAGGTCTACGAGCAGTACTTC. As protein: CASSSPGGEVYEQYF.

The rearrangement uses TRBV7-9 and TRBJ1-2, with D perhaps TRBD1 (6 bases). V lost 3 bases and J 3 bases, leaving 14 bases between the germline ends. The CDR3 has 15 residues. Germline assignment: CDR1 SEHNR and CDR2 FQNEAQ (reference sequence). In DNA, the CDR3 is TGTGCCAGCAGCTTCTATGGACAGACATACTATGGCTACACCTTC. It yields the protein CASSFYGQTYYGYTF. The full variable domain, completed using reference TRBV7-9 and TRBJ1-2, is DTGVSQNPRHKITKRGQNVTFRCDPISEHNRLYWYRQTLGQGPEFLTYFQNEAQLEKSRLLSDRFSAERPKGSFSTLEIQRTEQGDSAMYLCASSFYGQTYYGYTFGSGTRLTVV.

This clone was found once. The chain recombines TRBV10-3 with TRBJ2-1; TRBD1 aligns across 8 bases. The junction had 5 bases not matched to a gene; V was cut back by 1 base and J by 0 bases. CDR1 is ENHRY and CDR2 is SYGVKD in the germline V gene. The CDR3 length is 17 residues. In DNA form, the CDR3 reads TGTGCCATCAGTGAGTTATCCGGACAGGGCTCCTACAATGAGCAGTTCTTC. The encoded protein is CAISELSGQGSYNEQFF.

This rearrangement joins TRBV3-1 (or the pseudogene TRBV3-2) to TRBJ1-1, with D maybe TRBD1 (5 bases). This CDR3 has 15 amino acids. From germline, CDR1 is LGHDT and CDR2 YNNKEL (reference sequence). Deletions cut 5 bases from V and 4 bases from J, with 17 bases between. CDR3 amino acids: CASSVTRVLGTEAFF. CDR3 nucleotides: TGTGCCAGCAGCGTTACCAGGGTATTGGGCACTGAAGCTTTCTTT.

V and J are TRBV2 and TRBJ2-2; 9 positions match TRBD2. The CDR3 sequence is 16 residues long. From germline, CDR1 is SNHLY and CDR2 FYNNEI. After removal of 5 bases from V and 5 bases from J, the junction contained 9 bases not matched to a gene. Here the CDR3 DNA reads TGTGCCAGCAGTATTCTGGCTAGCGGGGCAACCGGGGAGCTGTTTTTT. Protein product: CASSILASGATGELFF.

This chain joins TRBV5-1 and TRBJ2-2; 16 positions agree with TRBD2. This CDR3 region has 17 residues. From germline, CDR1 is SGHRS and CDR2 YFSETQ. V shed 4 bases, J shed 5 bases, and the junction held 5 bases outside the gene matches. The CDR3, as DNA: TGCGCCAGCAGCCCCGGGACTAGCGGGGGGGCGACCGGGGAGCTGTTTTTT. It codes for CASSPGTSGGATGELFF.

V usage is TRBV7-2 and J usage is TRBJ2-5; the match to TRBD2 covers 7 bases. The CDR3 runs to 15 residues. CDR1 is SGHTA and CDR2 is FQGNSA in the germline V gene. J was trimmed by 0 bases and V by 7 bases; bases with no gene match: 8. CDR3 in amino acids: CASITSSGNQETQYF. CDR3 sequence (DNA): TGTGCCAGCATCACTTCTAGCGGCAACCAAGAGACCCAGTACTTC. Using reference TRBV7-2 and TRBJ2-5 for the parts outside the CDR3, the full variable domain is GAGVSQSPSNKVTEKGKDVELRCDPISGHTALYWYRQSLGQGLEFLIYFQGNSAPDKSGLPSDRFSAERTGGSVSTLTIQRTQQEDSAVYLCASITSSGNQETQYFGPGTRLLVL.

The genes are TRBV28 and TRBJ2-7; D not resolved. The germline V gene has CDR1 MDHEN and CDR2 SYDVKM. Trimming stripped 4 bases from V and 0 bases from J, with 10 bases between. This CDR3 has 14 residues. CDR3: CASSYRQASYEQYF. The CDR3, as DNA: TGTGCCAGCAGTTACCGGCAGGCCTCCTACGAGCAGTACTTC.

The chain combines TRBV11-3 with TRBJ2-3; D perhaps matches TRBD2 (7 bases). The germline CDR1 and CDR2 sequences are SGHNT and YENEEA. The CDR3 spans 15 residues. V was shortened by 3 bases and J by 2 bases, with 12 bases between the two germline ends. CDR3 sequence (DNA): TGTGCCAGCAGCTTTCGGGGGGCAAACACAGATACGCAGTATTTT. Translating gives CASSFRGANTDTQYF.

The sample holds one count of this clone. The chain recombines TRBV4-1 with TRBJ2-1; TRBD2 matches at 12 bases. The CDR3 spans 15 residues. With V trimmed by 1 base and J by 9 bases, 4 bases remained unmatched. CDR1 is MGHRA and CDR2 is YSYEKL in the germline V gene. The CDR3 loop reads CASSQGLAGGREQFF. CDR3 nucleotide sequence: TGCGCCAGCAGCCAAGGGCTAGCGGGGGGGCGTGAGCAGTTCTTC.

The chain couples TRBV7-8 to TRBJ2-3; 7 bases match TRBD1. The CDR3 runs 14 residues. Germline CDR1 reads SGHVS; CDR2 reads FQNEAQ. After removal of 8 bases from V and 2 bases from J, the junction contained 7 bases not matched to a gene. CDR3 DNA sequence: TGTGCCAGCGGGGGACAGTTGTACACAGATACGCAGTATTTT. Translation: CASGGQLYTDTQYF.